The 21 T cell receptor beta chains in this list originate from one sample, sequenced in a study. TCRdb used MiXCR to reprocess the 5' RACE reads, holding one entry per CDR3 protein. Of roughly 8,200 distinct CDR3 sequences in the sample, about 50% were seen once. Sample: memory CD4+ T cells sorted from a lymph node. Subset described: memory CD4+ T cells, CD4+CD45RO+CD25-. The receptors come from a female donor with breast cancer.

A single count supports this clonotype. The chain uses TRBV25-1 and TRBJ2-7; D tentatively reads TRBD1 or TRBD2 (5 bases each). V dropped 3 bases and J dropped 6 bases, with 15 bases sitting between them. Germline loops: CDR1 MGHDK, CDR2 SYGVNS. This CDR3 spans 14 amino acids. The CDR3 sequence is CASSDSSGTTEQYV. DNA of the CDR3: TGTGCCAGCAGTGACTCCTCAGGGACGACCGAGCAGTACGTC.

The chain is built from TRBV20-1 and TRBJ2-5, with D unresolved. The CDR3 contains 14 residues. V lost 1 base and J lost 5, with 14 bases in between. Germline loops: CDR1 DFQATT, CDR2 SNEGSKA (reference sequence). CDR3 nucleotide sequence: TGCAGTGCTAGAGCGGACCCCCGGCGGGAGACCCAGTACTTC. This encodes CSARADPRRETQYF.

CDR3 residues: CASSAAGRVYGYTF. The CDR3 bases are TGTGCCAGCAGCGCAGCCGGCAGGGTCTATGGCTACACCTTC. The chain has TRBV9 and TRBJ1-2; D is perhaps TRBD1 (5 bases). V gave up 3 bases and J gave up 4 bases, with 13 bases separating them. CDR1 SGDLS and CDR2 YYNGEE come from the germline V gene. The CDR3 consists of 14 residues. The full variable domain, its missing parts supplied by reference TRBV9 and TRBJ1-2, is DSGVTQTPKHLITATGQRVTLRCSPRSGDLSVYWYQQSLDQGLQFLIQYYNGEERAKGNILERFSAQQFPDLHSELNLSSLELGDSALYFCASSAAGRVYGYTFGSGTRLTVV.

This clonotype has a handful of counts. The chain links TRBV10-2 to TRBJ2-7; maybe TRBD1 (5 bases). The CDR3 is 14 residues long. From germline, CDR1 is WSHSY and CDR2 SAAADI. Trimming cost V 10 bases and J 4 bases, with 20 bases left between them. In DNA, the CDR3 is TGCGCCACCAGGACAACACCCAGGGTGTACGAGCAGTACTTC. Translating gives CATRTTPRVYEQYF.

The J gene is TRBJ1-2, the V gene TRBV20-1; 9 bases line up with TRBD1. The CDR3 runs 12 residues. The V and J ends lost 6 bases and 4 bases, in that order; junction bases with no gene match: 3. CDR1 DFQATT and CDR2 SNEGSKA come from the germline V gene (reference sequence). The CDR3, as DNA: TGCAGTGCCGCGGGACAGGGCTATGGCTACACCTTC. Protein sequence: CSAAGQGYGYTF.

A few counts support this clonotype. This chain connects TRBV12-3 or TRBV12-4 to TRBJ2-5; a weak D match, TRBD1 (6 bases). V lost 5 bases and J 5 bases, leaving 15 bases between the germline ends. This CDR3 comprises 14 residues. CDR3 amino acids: CASSPGTSRETQYF. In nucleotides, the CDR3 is TGTGCCAGCAGTCCCGGGACATCTCGGGAGACCCAGTACTTC.

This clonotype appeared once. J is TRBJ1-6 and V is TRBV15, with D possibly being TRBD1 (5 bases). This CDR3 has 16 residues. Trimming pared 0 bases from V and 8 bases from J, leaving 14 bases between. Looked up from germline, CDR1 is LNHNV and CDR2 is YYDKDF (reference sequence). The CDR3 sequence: CATSRDPGPTDSPLHF. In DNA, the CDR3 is TGTGCCACCAGCAGAGATCCGGGACCGACTGATTCACCCCTCCACTTT.

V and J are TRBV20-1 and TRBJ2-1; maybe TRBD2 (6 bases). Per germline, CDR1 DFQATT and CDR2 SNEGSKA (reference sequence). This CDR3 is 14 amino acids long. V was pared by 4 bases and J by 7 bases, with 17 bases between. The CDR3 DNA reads TGCAGTGCTATCATATGGGGAGGTATTAATGAGCAGTTCTTC. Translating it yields CSAIIWGGINEQFF.

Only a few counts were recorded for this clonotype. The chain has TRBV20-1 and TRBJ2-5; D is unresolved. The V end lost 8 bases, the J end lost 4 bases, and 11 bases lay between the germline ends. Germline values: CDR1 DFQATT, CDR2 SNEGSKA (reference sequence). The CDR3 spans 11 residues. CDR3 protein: CSPIRRETQYF. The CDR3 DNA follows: TGCAGTCCCATCCGGAGAGAGACCCAGTACTTC.

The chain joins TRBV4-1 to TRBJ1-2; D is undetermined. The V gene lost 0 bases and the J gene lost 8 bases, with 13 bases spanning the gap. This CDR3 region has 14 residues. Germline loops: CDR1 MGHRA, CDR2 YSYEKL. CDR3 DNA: TGCGCCAGCAGCCAAGATGGTAAAACTTGGGGCTACACCTTC. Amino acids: CASSQDGKTWGYTF.

The CDR3 DNA reads TGTGCCAGCAGCCTAGGGAAACAGAGACGTAGAGATACGCAGTATTTT. This codes for CASSLGKQRRRDTQYF. The V and J genes are TRBV11-3 and TRBJ2-3, with D hard to call. The V gene's germline CDR1 is SGHNT and CDR2 YENEEA. The CDR3 is 16 residues long. V was pared by 5 bases and J by 5 bases, with 20 bases between.

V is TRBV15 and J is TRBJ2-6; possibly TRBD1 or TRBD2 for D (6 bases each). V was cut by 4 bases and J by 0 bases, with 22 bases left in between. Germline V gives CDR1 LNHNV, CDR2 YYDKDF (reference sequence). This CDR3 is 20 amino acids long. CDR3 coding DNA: TGTGCCACCAGCAAAAGGGGGGCCGGCCCCCGCTCCTCTGGGGCCAACGTCCTGACTTTC. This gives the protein CATSKRGAGPRSSGANVLTF.

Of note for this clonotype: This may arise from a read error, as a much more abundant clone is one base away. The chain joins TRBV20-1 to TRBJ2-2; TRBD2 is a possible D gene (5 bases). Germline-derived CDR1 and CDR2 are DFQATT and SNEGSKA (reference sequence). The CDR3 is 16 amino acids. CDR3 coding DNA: TGCAGAGCTAGAGATGGGCGGGCTGGTAACACCGGGGAGCTGTTTTTT. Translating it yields CRARDGRAGNTGELFF.

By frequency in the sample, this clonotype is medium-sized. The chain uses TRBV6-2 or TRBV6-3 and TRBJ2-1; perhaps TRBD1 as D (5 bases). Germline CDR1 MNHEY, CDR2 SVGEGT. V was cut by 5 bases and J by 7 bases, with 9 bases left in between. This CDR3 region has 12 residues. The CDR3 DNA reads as TGTGCCAGCAGTAAACAGGAAAATGAGCAGTTCTTC. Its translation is CASSKQENEQFF.

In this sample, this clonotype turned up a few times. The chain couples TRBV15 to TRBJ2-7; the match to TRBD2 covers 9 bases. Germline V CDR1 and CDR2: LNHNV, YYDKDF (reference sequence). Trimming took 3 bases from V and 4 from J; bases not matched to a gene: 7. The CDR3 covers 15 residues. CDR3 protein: CATSSLETSGYEQYF. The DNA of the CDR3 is TGTGCCACCAGCAGTCTCGAGACTAGCGGATACGAGCAGTACTTC.

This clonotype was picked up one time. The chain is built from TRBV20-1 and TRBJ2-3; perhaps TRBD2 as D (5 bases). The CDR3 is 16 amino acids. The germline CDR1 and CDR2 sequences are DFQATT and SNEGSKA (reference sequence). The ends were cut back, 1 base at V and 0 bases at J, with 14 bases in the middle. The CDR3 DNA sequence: TGCAGTGCTAGAGCGGCTAGCCCTATTAGCACAGATACGCAGTATTTT. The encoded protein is CSARAASPISTDTQYF.

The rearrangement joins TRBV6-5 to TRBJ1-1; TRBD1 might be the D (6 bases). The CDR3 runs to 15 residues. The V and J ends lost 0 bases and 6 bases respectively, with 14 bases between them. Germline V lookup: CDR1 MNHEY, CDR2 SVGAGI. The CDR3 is CASSYSGGAVAEAFF. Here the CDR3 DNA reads TGTGCCAGCAGTTACTCCGGGGGGGCAGTGGCTGAAGCTTTCTTT.

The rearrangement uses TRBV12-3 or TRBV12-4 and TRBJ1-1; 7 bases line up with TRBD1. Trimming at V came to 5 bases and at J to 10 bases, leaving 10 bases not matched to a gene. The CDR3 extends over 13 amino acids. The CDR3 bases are TGTGCCAGCAGTCCTCCGACAGGGCTTCCAGCTTTCTTT. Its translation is CASSPPTGLPAFF.

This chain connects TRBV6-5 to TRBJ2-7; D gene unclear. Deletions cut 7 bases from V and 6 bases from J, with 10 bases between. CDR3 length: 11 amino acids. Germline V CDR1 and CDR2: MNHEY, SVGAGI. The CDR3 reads CASKVGLEQYF. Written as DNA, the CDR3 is TGTGCCAGCAAAGTGGGTCTCGAGCAGTACTTC.

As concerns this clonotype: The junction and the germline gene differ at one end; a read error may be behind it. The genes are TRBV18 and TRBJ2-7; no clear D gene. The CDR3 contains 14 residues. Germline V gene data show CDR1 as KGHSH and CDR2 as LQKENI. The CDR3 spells CASSPISTSYEQYF. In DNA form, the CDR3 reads TGTGCCAGCTCACCAATAAGCACATCCTACGAGCAGTACTTT.

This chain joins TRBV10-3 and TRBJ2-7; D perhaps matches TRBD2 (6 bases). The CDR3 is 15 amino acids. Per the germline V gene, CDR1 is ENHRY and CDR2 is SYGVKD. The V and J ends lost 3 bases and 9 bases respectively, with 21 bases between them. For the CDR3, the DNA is TGTGCCATCAGTGACTCCCGGGGGTTATACGAAGGGCAGTACTTC. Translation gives CAISDSRGLYEGQYF.